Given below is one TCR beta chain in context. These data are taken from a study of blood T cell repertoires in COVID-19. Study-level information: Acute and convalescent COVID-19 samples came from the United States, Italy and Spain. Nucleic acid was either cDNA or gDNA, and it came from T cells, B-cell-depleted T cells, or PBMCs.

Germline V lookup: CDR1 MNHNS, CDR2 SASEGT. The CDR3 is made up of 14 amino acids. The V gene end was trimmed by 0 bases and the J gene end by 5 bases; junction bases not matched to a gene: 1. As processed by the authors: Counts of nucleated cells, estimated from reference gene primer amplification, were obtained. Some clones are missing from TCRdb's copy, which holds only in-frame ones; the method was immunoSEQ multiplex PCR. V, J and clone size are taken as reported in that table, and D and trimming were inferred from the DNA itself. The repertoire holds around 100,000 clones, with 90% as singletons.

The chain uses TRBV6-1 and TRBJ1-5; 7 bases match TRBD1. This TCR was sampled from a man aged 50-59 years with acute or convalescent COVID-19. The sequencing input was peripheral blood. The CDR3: CASSEATGHQPQHF. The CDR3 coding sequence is TGTGCCAGCAGTGAAGCGACAGGGCATCAGCCCCAGCATTTT.